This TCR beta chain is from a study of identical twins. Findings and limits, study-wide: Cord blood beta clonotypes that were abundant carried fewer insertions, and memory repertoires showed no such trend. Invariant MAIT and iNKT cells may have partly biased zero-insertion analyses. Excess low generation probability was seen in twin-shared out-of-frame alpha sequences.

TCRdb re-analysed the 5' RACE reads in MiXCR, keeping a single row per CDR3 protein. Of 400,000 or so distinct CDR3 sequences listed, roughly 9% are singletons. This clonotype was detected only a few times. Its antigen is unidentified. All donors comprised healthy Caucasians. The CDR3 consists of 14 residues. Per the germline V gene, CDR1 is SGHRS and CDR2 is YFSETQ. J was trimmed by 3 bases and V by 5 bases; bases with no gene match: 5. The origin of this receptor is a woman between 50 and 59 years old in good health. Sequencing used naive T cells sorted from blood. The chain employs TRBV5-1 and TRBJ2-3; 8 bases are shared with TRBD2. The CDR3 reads CASRPGRVTDTQYF. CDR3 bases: TGCGCCAGCAGGCCCGGGAGGGTGACAGATACGCAGTATTTT.